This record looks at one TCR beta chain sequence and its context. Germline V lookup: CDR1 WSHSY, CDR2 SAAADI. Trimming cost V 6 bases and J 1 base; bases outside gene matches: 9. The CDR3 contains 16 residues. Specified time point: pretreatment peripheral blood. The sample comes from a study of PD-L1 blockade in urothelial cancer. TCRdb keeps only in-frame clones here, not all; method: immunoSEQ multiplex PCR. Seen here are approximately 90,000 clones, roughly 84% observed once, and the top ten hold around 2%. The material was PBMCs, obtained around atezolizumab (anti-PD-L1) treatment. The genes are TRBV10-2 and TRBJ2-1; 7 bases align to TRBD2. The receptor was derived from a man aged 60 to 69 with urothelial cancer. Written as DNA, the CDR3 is TGCGCCAGCAGAGACCCTAGCGGCACATCCTACAATGAGCAGTTCTTC. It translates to CASRDPSGTSYNEQFF.